This T cell receptor (beta chain) was recovered during a study of T-cell memory formation after mild COVID-19. Overall study: In these data, TCR clusters were largely donor specific.

This clonotype was observed a few times. 5'RACE, which relied on constant-segment primers, yielded TCR alpha and TCR beta cDNA libraries carrying sample barcodes and UMIs. TCRdb re-called the 5' RACE reads through MiXCR, storing one row per CDR3 protein. This repertoire shows about 410,000 distinct CDR3 sequences, 23% found once; its top ten account for approximately 14%. V was clipped by 0 bases and J by 5 bases, with 13 bases between them. The germline CDR1 and CDR2 sequences are SNHLY and FYNNEI. This CDR3 region has 15 residues. This TCR was recovered from an adult woman who had mild COVID-19 (a few samples of this study predate the infection). Cell type and time point are not known. The sequenced material came from PBMCs or a T cell subset sorted from them (not recorded which). The gene calls are TRBV2 and TRBJ2-5; no clear D gene. In nucleotides, the CDR3 is TGTGCCAGCAGTGAAGCTGGAGTCCCCGGGGAGACCCAGTACTTC. The encoded protein is CASSEAGVPGETQYF.